This T cell receptor (beta chain) was found in a study of monozygotic twins with inflammatory bowel disease. Points from the study as a whole: Healthy twins showed more clonotype sharing with others than IBD patients, especially patients with disease activity.

Germline values: CDR1 SGHAT, CDR2 FQNNGV. The CDR3 is 14 residues long. To note about this clonotype: The antigen is unknown.

From roughly 3,200 ng of total RNA, each TCR library was prepared. Following a re-call of the 5' RACE reads, TCRdb has one entry per CDR3 protein and lacks DNA. This sample contains some 450,000 distinct CDR3 sequences. The TCR was taken from a human donor with ulcerative colitis or Crohn's disease, or a healthy co-twin of an affected twin (not recorded which). V gene TRBV11-2 combines with J gene TRBJ2-1; absent DNA, TCRdb's TRBD1 call cannot be checked. Sequencing was performed on blood. This CDR3 is CASSLNGTPRGQFF.